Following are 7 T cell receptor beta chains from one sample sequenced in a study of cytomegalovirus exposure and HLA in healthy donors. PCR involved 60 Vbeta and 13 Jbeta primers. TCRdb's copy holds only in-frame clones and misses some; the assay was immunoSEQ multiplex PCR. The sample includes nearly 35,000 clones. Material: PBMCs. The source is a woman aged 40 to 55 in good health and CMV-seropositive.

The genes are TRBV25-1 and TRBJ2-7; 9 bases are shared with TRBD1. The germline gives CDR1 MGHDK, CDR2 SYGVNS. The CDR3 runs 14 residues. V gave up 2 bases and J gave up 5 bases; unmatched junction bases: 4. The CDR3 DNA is TGTGCCAGCAGTGAACTGGACAGGGGCCACGAGCAGTACTTC. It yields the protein CASSELDRGHEQYF.

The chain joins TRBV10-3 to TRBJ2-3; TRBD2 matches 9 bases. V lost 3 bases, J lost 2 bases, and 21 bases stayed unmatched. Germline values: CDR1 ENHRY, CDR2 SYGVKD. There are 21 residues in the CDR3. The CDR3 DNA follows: TGTGCCATCAGTGACCTCGACACTAGCGGGCGGTTTAGGGGAATCACAGATACGCAGTATTTT. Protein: CAISDLDTSGRFRGITDTQYF.

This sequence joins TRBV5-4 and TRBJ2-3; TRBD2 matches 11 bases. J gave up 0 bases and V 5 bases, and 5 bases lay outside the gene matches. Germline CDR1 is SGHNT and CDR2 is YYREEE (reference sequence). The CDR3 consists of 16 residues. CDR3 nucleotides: TGTGCCAGCAGTCCCACTAGCGGGAGTAGCACAGATACGCAGTATTTT. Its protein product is CASSPTSGSSTDTQYF.

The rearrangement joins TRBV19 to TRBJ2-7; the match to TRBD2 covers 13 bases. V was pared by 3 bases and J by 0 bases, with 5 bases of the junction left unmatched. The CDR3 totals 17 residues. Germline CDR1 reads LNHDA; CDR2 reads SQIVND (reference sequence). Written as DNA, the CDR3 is TGTGCCAGTAGTATTAGACTAGCGGGAGGATACTCCTACGAGCAGTACTTC. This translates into CASSIRLAGGYSYEQYF.

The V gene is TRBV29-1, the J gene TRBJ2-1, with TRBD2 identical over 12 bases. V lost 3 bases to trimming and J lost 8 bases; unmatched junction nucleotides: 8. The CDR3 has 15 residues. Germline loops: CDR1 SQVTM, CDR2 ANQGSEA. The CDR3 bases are TGCAGCGTTGACCAGCTAGCGGGAGGGACGGATGAGCAGTTCTTC. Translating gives CSVDQLAGGTDEQFF.

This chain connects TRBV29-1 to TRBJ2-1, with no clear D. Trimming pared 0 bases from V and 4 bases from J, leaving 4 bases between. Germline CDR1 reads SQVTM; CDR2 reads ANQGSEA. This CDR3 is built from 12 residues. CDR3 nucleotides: TGCAGCGTTGAAGAGCGGTACAATGAGCAGTTCTTC. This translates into CSVEERYNEQFF.

In DNA form, the CDR3 reads TGTGCCAGCAGAACCAGGGACAGGGGAACAGATACGCAGTATTTT. The encoded protein is CASRTRDRGTDTQYF. The chain joins TRBV5-8 to TRBJ2-3; 10 positions match TRBD1. CDR1 and CDR2 from the germline V gene are SGHTS and YDEGEE. CDR3 size: 15 residues. V shed 5 bases and J 3 bases; nucleotides not matched to a gene: 6.